The clone carrying this TCR beta chain appeared a few times. The antigen remains unidentified. TCRdb called the 5' RACE reads again in MiXCR, with one record for every CDR3 protein. The sample holds about 9,900 distinct CDR3 sequences, 5.5% to 7% seen once. This entry comes from a study of spatial heterogeneity in lung cancer. The CDR3 is 15 residues long. Germline CDR1 and CDR2: SGHKS and YYEKEE (reference sequence). The V end lost 0 bases, the J end lost 2 bases, and 9 bases lay between the germline ends. Study observations and caveats: Tumor mutation counts were tracked by expanded intratumoral alpha and beta TCR counts.

The sample's time point: sample taken at primary tumor resection. Sequencing was performed on lung tumor tissue, taken at surgery. This sequence was found in a female donor with early-stage non-small cell lung cancer. The chain joins TRBV5-5 to TRBJ2-1; D perhaps matches TRBD1 (5 bases). CDR3 residues: CASSLGGATYNEQFF. The DNA of the CDR3 is TGTGCCAGCAGCTTGGGGGGCGCCACCTACAATGAGCAGTTCTTC.